These 29 T cell receptor beta chains share one sample of origin, sequenced in a study of T cell repertoires in cytomegalovirus infection (dated by TCRdb to about 2019). These TCRs' antigens remain unknown. The sequencer listed for this sample is Illumina HiSeq 1500. Through fastp at Q25 and MiXCR, TCRdb rebuilt clones from the public reads, retaining in-frame beta chains. Records with the same CDR3 protein are collapsed into one entry carrying the most frequent genes and DNA. This sample is represented by about 130,000 distinct CDR3 sequences; over 25% of them were singletons. 45% to 65% of the sample is in the top ten clones. What the treatment or condition label conveys for this sample: in vitro stimulation with specific CMV peptide epitopes to enrich CMV-specific T cells. The specimen was CD8+ T cells from cultured PBMCs, collected from culture after CMV antigen stimulation. The receptors come from a human donor in good health (CMV status not recorded). Some clones in this sample may be carry-over from other donors' samples.

The rearrangement links TRBV6-1 to TRBJ2-7; D may be TRBD1 (6 bases). This CDR3 spans 14 amino acids. Deletions cut 7 bases from V and 5 bases from J, with 18 bases between. Per the germline V gene, CDR1 is MNHNS and CDR2 is SASEGT. In DNA form, the CDR3 reads TGTGCCAGCAAGGTTGGTCAGGGGTTCGACGAGCAGTACTTC. Translation gives CASKVGQGFDEQYF.

This chain connects TRBV6-2 or TRBV6-3 to TRBJ2-3, with TRBD2 identical over 7 bases. The germline CDR1 and CDR2 sequences are MNHEY and SVGEGT. This CDR3 region has 14 residues. J was trimmed by 2 bases and V by 5 bases; bases with no gene match: 4. The DNA for the CDR3 is TGTGCCAGCAGTCCGAGCGGGGTCACAGATACGCAGTATTTT. Protein product: CASSPSGVTDTQYF.

This clonotype has a handful of counts. In DNA, the CDR3 is TGTGCCAGCAGTTCCGGAAGCACAGATACGCAGTATTTT. It encodes CASSSGSTDTQYF. This sequence joins TRBV27 and TRBJ2-3; D gene uncertain. The CDR3 length is 13 residues. Germline V lookup: CDR1 MNHEY, CDR2 SMNVEV (reference sequence). The V end lost 4 bases, the J end lost 0 bases, and 5 bases lay between the germline ends.

This clonotype came up a few times. The chain uses TRBV2 and TRBJ1-6; D may be TRBD1 (5 bases). CDR3 size: 15 residues. Per germline, CDR1 SNHLY and CDR2 FYNNEI. V lost 9 bases and J lost 0, with 12 bases in between. The CDR3 sequence: CARLNRSSYNSPLHF. The CDR3 nucleotides read TGTGCCAGGTTGAACAGGAGCTCCTATAATTCACCCCTCCACTTT.

The rearrangement joins TRBV6-5 to TRBJ1-5; 8 bases agree with TRBD1. Germline V lookup: CDR1 MNHEY, CDR2 SVGAGI. The CDR3 consists of 14 residues. V was pared by 6 bases and J by 7 bases, with 8 bases of the junction left unmatched. The CDR3 reads CASSQDRAVQPQHF. The CDR3 coding sequence is TGTGCCAGCAGCCAGGACAGGGCGGTGCAGCCCCAGCATTTT.

V is TRBV6-2 or TRBV6-3 and J is TRBJ2-7; the match to TRBD1 covers 9 bases. This CDR3 is 18 amino acids long. Germline lookup yields CDR1 MNHEY and CDR2 SVGEGT. V dropped 6 bases and J dropped 0; count of bases not matched to a gene: 15. The CDR3 DNA follows: TGTGCCAGCAGACCCGGGACAGGGAGTTTTGCGGCCTCCTACGAGCAGTACTTC. Its translation is CASRPGTGSFAASYEQYF.

The rearrangement joins TRBV7-6 to TRBJ2-3; 11 bases align to TRBD2. There are 16 residues in the CDR3. Germline V lookup: CDR1 SGHVS, CDR2 FNYEAQ. V lost 3 bases, J lost 5 bases, and 7 bases stayed unmatched. This chain's CDR3 is CASSFLAGGRGDTQYF. CDR3 nucleotide sequence: TGTGCCAGCAGCTTCTTAGCGGGGGGGCGTGGAGATACGCAGTATTTT.

The chain links TRBV4-1 to TRBJ2-7; the D gene is possibly TRBD1 (5 bases). Germline assignment: CDR1 MGHRA and CDR2 YSYEKL. The V and J ends lost 0 bases and 5 bases respectively, with 14 bases between them. This CDR3 is 15 amino acids long. The CDR3 reads CASSQDAAGIDEQYF. The CDR3 coding sequence is TGCGCCAGCAGCCAAGATGCCGCAGGGATCGACGAGCAGTACTTC.

The chain employs TRBV20-1 and TRBJ2-3, with D unresolved. V lost 8 bases to trimming and J lost 0 bases, with 9 bases between them. Germline lookup yields CDR1 DFQATT and CDR2 SNEGSKA (reference sequence). The CDR3 consists of 12 residues. CDR3 sequence reads: CSTGTSTDTQYF. The CDR3 DNA sequence: TGCAGTACCGGAACTAGCACAGATACGCAGTATTTT.

This clonotype was detected only a few times. The chain couples TRBV7-9 to TRBJ2-3, with TRBD2 identical over 8 bases. V was pared by 11 bases and J by 4 bases, with 11 bases of the junction left unmatched. Germline V gene sequence: CDR1 SEHNR, CDR2 FQNEAQ (reference sequence). CDR3 length: 14 amino acids. CDR3 sequence: CAGSGGLVSDTQYF. In DNA form, the CDR3 reads TGTGCCGGGAGCGGGGGACTAGTGTCAGATACGCAGTATTTT.

The chain is built from TRBV4-1 and TRBJ2-4; TRBD2 aligns across 15 bases. Germline assignment: CDR1 MGHRA and CDR2 YSYEKL. This CDR3 region has 20 residues. The V and J ends lost 0 bases and 6 bases, in that order; junction bases with no gene match: 12. This CDR3 reads CASSQDSPRTSGGEGNIQYF. DNA of the CDR3: TGCGCCAGCAGCCAAGATTCTCCTCGGACTAGCGGGGGGGAGGGAAACATTCAGTACTTC.

This clonotype was seen at least ten times. The chain combines TRBV6-1 with TRBJ1-1, with 7 nucleotides matching TRBD1. The germline V gene encodes CDR1 MNHNS and CDR2 SASEGT. V was clipped by 10 bases and J by 7 bases; unmatched bases: 9. The CDR3 extends over 12 amino acids. The CDR3 loop is CAIGQAIVEAFF. The CDR3 nucleotides read TGTGCCATCGGACAGGCCATTGTTGAAGCTTTCTTT.

This clonotype came up a few times. The V and J genes are TRBV4-1 and TRBJ1-2, with D uncertain. The ends were cut back, 4 bases at V and 7 bases at J, with 16 bases in the middle. Germline lookup yields CDR1 MGHRA and CDR2 YSYEKL. This CDR3 has 14 residues. This CDR3 is CASSPQGLSSGYTF. The CDR3 DNA sequence: TGCGCCAGCAGCCCCCAAGGATTATCTTCTGGCTACACCTTC.

This clonotype was counted between two and nine times. The CDR3 is CASSIRTGEYQPQHF. Written as DNA, the CDR3 is TGTGCCAGTAGTATAAGGACAGGGGAATATCAGCCCCAGCATTTT. This chain links TRBV19 with TRBJ1-5; 9 bases line up with TRBD1. Germline CDR1 LNHDA, CDR2 SQIVND (reference sequence). The trim removed 2 bases at V and 5 bases at J, leaving 4 bases unmatched. The CDR3 runs 15 residues.

J is TRBJ2-7 and V is TRBV7-4, with 10 bases lining up with TRBD2. Trimming at V came to 2 bases and at J to 0 bases, leaving 7 bases not matched to a gene. The CDR3 is 17 residues long. Per germline, CDR1 SGHVT and CDR2 SQSDAQ. The chain's CDR3 is CASSLLSGGPSSYEQYF. In DNA, the CDR3 is TGTGCCAGCAGCTTACTTAGCGGGGGGCCGAGCTCCTACGAGCAGTACTTC.

This clonotype was recorded a few times. CDR3 coding DNA: TGTGCCAGCAGTTCCCGGGACAGCAATCAGCCCCAGCATTTT. This codes for CASSSRDSNQPQHF. V gene TRBV12-3 or TRBV12-4 combines with J gene TRBJ1-5; a possible D gene is TRBD1 (5 bases). The CDR3 sequence is 14 residues long. The ends were cut back, 4 bases at V and 1 base at J, with 8 bases in the middle.

J is TRBJ2-2 and V is TRBV11-3; TRBD1 matches at 8 bases. The CDR3 totals 14 residues. From germline, CDR1 is SGHNT and CDR2 YENEEA. The V and J ends lost 4 bases and 5 bases, in that order; junction bases with no gene match: 3. The CDR3 region has the DNA TGTGCCAGCAGCTCCAACAGGGGGACCGGGGAGCTGTTTTTT. This codes for CASSSNRGTGELFF. The full variable domain, completed using reference TRBV11-3 and TRBJ2-2, is EAGVVQSPRYKIIEKKQPVAFWCNPISGHNTLYWYLQNLGQGPELLIRYENEEAVDDSQLPKDRFSAERLKGVDSTLKIQPAELGDSAVYLCASSSNRGTGELFFGEGSRLTVL.

Only one count was recorded for this clonotype. The chain combines TRBV4-1 with TRBJ2-5; D might be TRBD1 (6 bases). V lost 1 base and J 2 bases, leaving 11 bases between the germline ends. The CDR3 length is 15 residues. The V gene's germline CDR1 is MGHRA and CDR2 YSYEKL. The CDR3 bases are TGCGCCAGCAGCCAAGGCGGTACAGGGCAAGAGACCCAGTACTTC. This sequence encodes CASSQGGTGQETQYF.

The chain carries TRBV10-3 and TRBJ1-1, with 9 bases aligning to TRBD1. Germline V gene sequence: CDR1 ENHRY, CDR2 SYGVKD. This CDR3 has 17 amino acids. J lost 0 bases, V lost 2 bases, and 7 bases had no gene match. CDR3 coding DNA: TGTGCCATCAGTGAGAAAGGGACAGGGACAATGAACACTGAAGCTTTCTTT. This sequence encodes CAISEKGTGTMNTEAFF.

This clonotype was detected only a few times. This rearrangement joins TRBV6-5 to TRBJ2-3; D perhaps matches TRBD2 (7 bases). Germline V gene sequence: CDR1 MNHEY, CDR2 SVGAGI. There are 12 residues in the CDR3. The V end lost 8 bases, the J end lost 4 bases, and 10 bases lay between the germline ends. The CDR3 here is CASGGASDTQYF. CDR3 nucleotides: TGTGCCAGCGGGGGGGCCTCAGATACGCAGTATTTT.

This chain links TRBV7-9 with TRBJ2-1; 8 nucleotides align to TRBD2. The germline CDR1 and CDR2 sequences are SEHNR and FQNEAQ (reference sequence). This CDR3 has 16 residues. The junction had 10 bases not matched to a gene; V was cut back by 5 bases and J by 4 bases. CDR3 in amino acids: CASSAIPGLGYNEQFF. In DNA form, the CDR3 reads TGTGCCAGCAGCGCAATCCCGGGACTAGGTTACAATGAGCAGTTCTTC. Full variable domain (remainder filled in from reference TRBV7-9 and TRBJ2-1): DTGVSQNPRHKITKRGQNVTFRCDPISEHNRLYWYRQTLGQGPEFLTYFQNEAQLEKSRLLSDRFSAERPKGSFSTLEIQRTEQGDSAMYLCASSAIPGLGYNEQFFGPGTRLTVL.

This clonotype turned up a few times. The chain employs TRBV6-1 and TRBJ1-6; weak D call: TRBD1 (6 bases). CDR1 and CDR2 from the germline V gene are MNHNS and SASEGT. The length of the CDR3 is 15 residues. V was pared by 5 bases and J by 7 bases, with 15 bases between. This chain's CDR3 is CASSSWTAKNSPLHF. The CDR3 DNA reads TGTGCCAGCAGTTCCTGGACAGCGAAGAATTCACCCCTCCACTTT.

This clonotype has a handful of counts. One junction end does not reproduce the germline sequence, and a read error may be involved. The CDR3 DNA sequence: TGTGCCAGCAGTGAACTGGGGGGGTGGAACTTC. The encoded protein is CASSELGGWNF. The chain employs TRBV6-1 and TRBJ2-4, with TRBD2 identical over 7 bases. The germline gives CDR1 MNHNS, CDR2 SASEGT. CDR3 size: 11 residues.

The chain has TRBV5-1 and TRBJ1-1, with D tentatively TRBD1 (6 bases). The CDR3 sequence is 14 residues long. Germline V gives CDR1 SGHRS, CDR2 YFSETQ. Trimming stripped 0 bases from V and 5 bases from J, with 11 bases between. CDR3 nucleotide sequence: TGCGCCAGCAGCTTGGAAAGGGGGTGGACTGAAGCTTTCTTT. Protein: CASSLERGWTEAFF.

The V call is TRBV2, the J call TRBJ2-3; D not certain. CDR3 length equals 15 residues. Trimming stripped 8 bases from V and 4 bases from J, with 19 bases between. From germline, CDR1 is SNHLY and CDR2 FYNNEI. The CDR3 reads CASGPGTLVADTQYF. In nucleotides, the CDR3 is TGTGCCAGCGGCCCGGGCACCCTTGTGGCAGATACGCAGTATTTT.

The chain couples TRBV5-5 to TRBJ2-2; TRBD2 might be the D (5 bases). The CDR3 has 16 residues. Germline values: CDR1 SGHKS, CDR2 YYEKEE (reference sequence). V was trimmed by 2 bases and J by 1 base, leaving 12 bases between them. The CDR3 nucleotides read TGTGCCAGCAGCTTTAGTCGGGGTATGAACACCGGGGAGCTGTTTTTT. Its protein is CASSFSRGMNTGELFF.

The sample holds a few counts of this clonotype. This chain joins TRBV7-8 and TRBJ1-5; D ambiguous. The CDR3 is 14 residues long. Germline V gene sequence: CDR1 SGHVS, CDR2 FQNEAQ. V was trimmed by 1 base and J by 5 bases, leaving 9 bases between them. CDR3 protein: CASSLGGSYQPQHF. The CDR3 nucleotides are TGTGCCAGCAGCTTAGGGGGTTCCTATCAGCCCCAGCATTTT.

To note about this clonotype: No conserved phenylalanine or tryptophan ends this CDR3, so it is likely a read error. The chain carries TRBV5-6 and TRBJ1-1, with D unclear. With 0 bases removed from V and 1 base from J, the gap between germline ends came to 4 bases. The CDR3 is 13 residues long. From germline, CDR1 is SGHDT and CDR2 YYEEEE. Written as DNA, the CDR3 is TGTGCCAGCAGCTTGGGCAGGAACACTGAAGCTTTCTTG. It encodes CASSLGRNTEAFL.

The gene calls are TRBV5-1 and TRBJ1-2, with a possible D match to TRBD1 (5 bases). CDR1 is SGHRS and CDR2 is YFSETQ in the germline V gene. The V end was cut by 5 bases, the J end by 4 bases, with 9 bases between. The CDR3 has 12 amino acids. Written as DNA, the CDR3 is TGCGCCAGCAGGGGAGACAGCTATGGCTACACCTTC. This sequence encodes CASRGDSYGYTF.